This T cell receptor (beta chain) was retrieved from a study of T-cell memory formation after mild COVID-19. 5'RACE primed at constant segments yielded TCR alpha and TCR beta cDNA libraries bearing sample barcodes and UMIs. TCRdb itself ran the 5' RACE reads through MiXCR, one entry per CDR3 protein. This repertoire shows around 340,000 distinct CDR3 sequences, roughly 15% found once; its top ten account for approximately 20%. Study-level results: Balance between CD4 and CD8 was seen in clones contracting day 15 to 85, and a CD4+ lean was seen in later expanders. Shrinking CD4+ clones resided mostly in CM and EM, and CD8+ ones in EMRA.

To note about this clonotype: The antigen remains unidentified.

This CDR3 is built from 15 residues. CDR1 and CDR2 (germline): SGHRS, YFSETQ. Trimming cost V 4 bases and J 0 bases, with 13 bases left between them. The chain is built from TRBV5-1 and TRBJ1-2; D perhaps matches TRBD1 (5 bases). The sequenced sample consisted of PBMCs or a T cell subset sorted from them (not recorded which). The clonotype originates from a man younger than 30 who had mild COVID-19 (a few samples of this study predate the infection). Cell type and time point are not known. CDR3 region: CASSNTGRPNYGYTF. In DNA form, the CDR3 reads TGCGCCAGCAGCAATACGGGACGACCTAACTATGGCTACACCTTC.